This T cell receptor beta chain derives from a study of T cells in localized non-small cell lung cancer. Profiling relied on immunoSEQ multiplex PCR, and the TCRdb table lists in-frame clones only, not all of them. Of tens of thousands of clones detected, around 81% appear once; the ten largest clones hold 4.5% to 5.5%. From germline, CDR1 is SNHLY and CDR2 FYNNEI. V shed 6 bases and J shed 0 bases, with 19 bases lying between them. The CDR3 is 17 amino acids. The chain is built from TRBV2 and TRBJ2-3; possibly TRBD2 for D (6 bases). Sequences were derived from PBMCs, sampled before any cancer treatment. The sequence came from a woman aged 40-69 years with stage II lung adenocarcinoma. CDR3 loop: CASRKRAASTSTDTQYF. CDR3 DNA: TGTGCCAGCAGAAAGCGGGCAGCCTCTACTAGCACAGATACGCAGTATTTT.